This is a list of T cell receptor beta chains from one sample in a study of blood T cell repertoires in COVID-19. Sequencing was performed with immunoSEQ multiplex PCR; in TCRdb, only in-frame clones are kept and a portion is missing. The sample shows some 200,000 clones, around 81% of them seen only once. What was sequenced was peripheral blood. All receptors derive from a human donor in a cohort sampled during active COVID-19. CDR3s include the opening cysteine and the closing phenylalanine or tryptophan. The order of the fields is D gene, V gene, J gene, clone size, CDR3 DNA, CDR3 protein. D genes are given only for firm matches. The size of a clone is reported for some rows only, either as once, few or many, or as a class for expanded clones.

TRBD1,TRBV12-3/TRBV12-4,TRBJ2-2,few,TGTGCCAGCACCGGACAGGGTTTCGGGGAGCTGTTTTTT,CASTGQGFGELFF
TRBD1,TRBV5-6,TRBJ2-1,-,TGTGCCAGCAGCGGAGGGACAGGGGTCTTCAATGAGCAGTTCTTC,CASSGGTGVFNEQFF
-,TRBV6-1,TRBJ2-2,-,TGTGCCAGCAGTGAAGCCTCGGGTATGACCGGGGAGCTGTTTTTT,CASSEASGMTGELFF
TRBD2,TRBV6-6,TRBJ2-7,-,TGTGCCAGCAGAAAAGGTAGCGGGAGCTCCTACGAGCAGTACTTC,CASRKGSGSSYEQYF
-,TRBV3-1/TRBV3-2,TRBJ1-6,-,TGTGCCAGCACCCAGCAGGGAATCAATTCACCCCTCCACTTT,CASTQQGINSPLHF
TRBD2,TRBV2,TRBJ2-3,-,TGTGCCAGCATGCAACGGACTAGCGACGATACGCAGTATTTT,CASMQRTSDDTQYF
-,TRBV6-2/TRBV6-3,TRBJ2-7,-,TGTGCCAGCAGTTACCCCCACTACGAGCAGTACTTC,CASSYPHYEQYF
TRBD1,TRBV2,TRBJ1-5,few,TGTGCCAGCAGCGAAGACAGGGATCAGCCCCAGCATTTT,CASSEDRDQPQHF
-,TRBV2,TRBJ2-3,-,TGTGCCAGCAGTGTGTCTAGCGTTCCAGATACGCAGTATTTT,CASSVSSVPDTQYF
-,TRBV5-5,TRBJ1-3,-,TGTGCCAGCAGCTTGGGGGCAGGGGCAGTGTCTGGAAACACCATATATTTT,CASSLGAGAVSGNTIYF
-,TRBV5-4,TRBJ2-4,-,TGTGCCAGCAGGCTGGTAGGGGAAAACATTCAGTACTTC,CASRLVGENIQYF
TRBD1,TRBV28,TRBJ2-7,-,TGTGCCAGTAGCCGAGGGACAGAATCCGAGCAGTACTTC,CASSRGTESEQYF
-,TRBV5-5,TRBJ2-4,many,TGTGCCAGCAGCGGACTGGCCAAAAACATTCAGTACTTC,CASSGLAKNIQYF
TRBD1,TRBV2,TRBJ2-1,-,TGTGCCAGCAGAAGGACAGGCGACTACAATGAGCAGTTCTTC,CASRRTGDYNEQFF
TRBD1,TRBV5-1,TRBJ2-3,-,TGCGCCAGCAGCCGAGGACAGGGGTTATCAGATACGCAGTATTTT,CASSRGQGLSDTQYF
-,TRBV9,TRBJ1-1,-,TGTGCCAGCAGCGCAGACGGGTCCCCGGAGACTGAAGCTTTCTTT,CASSADGSPETEAFF
-,TRBV2,TRBJ1-2,-,TGTGCCAGCACCCTACAGGGTAGCTATGGCTACACCTTC,CASTLQGSYGYTF
-,TRBV4-1,TRBJ2-2,-,TGCGCCAGCAGCCAAGATGAGGGCACAGAAACCGGGGAGCTGTTTTTT,CASSQDEGTETGELFF
-,TRBV6-4,TRBJ1-1,many,TGTGCCAGCAGTGAAATCGGAGGGACTGAAGCTTTCTTT,CASSEIGGTEAFF
-,TRBV24-1,TRBJ2-2,-,TGTGCCACCAGTGATCTCACCGGGGAGCTGTTTTTT,CATSDLTGELFF
-,TRBV7-2,TRBJ2-7,-,TGTGCCAGCAGCTCAGGAGGGACCCGTACCCACGAGCAGTACTTC,CASSSGGTRTHEQYF
TRBD2,TRBV11-2,TRBJ2-3,-,TGTGCCAGCAGCTTCCGACTAGCGGGGGGGCGGGATACGCAGTATTTT,CASSFRLAGGRDTQYF
TRBD2,TRBV9,TRBJ2-7,few,TGTGCCAGCAGCCTTTCTCCGGGACTAGGGGAGCAGTACTTC,CASSLSPGLGEQYF
-,TRBV29-1,TRBJ1-1,-,TGCAGCGTACGCAGGGACACTGAAGCTTTCTTT,CSVRRDTEAFF
TRBD1,TRBV9,TRBJ1-4,-,TGTGCCAGCAGCGTAGGGACAGGGGGTGAAAAACTGTTTTTT,CASSVGTGGEKLFF
-,TRBV10-1,TRBJ2-1,-,TGCGCCAGCAGTGTAGGTAGGCGGGACGGTGACAATGAGCAGTTCTTC,CASSVGRRDGDNEQFF
TRBD2,TRBV20-1,TRBJ2-3,once,TGCAGTGCTAGTCCACCGGGACTAGCGGGGGCCCCAGGAGCAGATACGCAGTATTTT,CSASPPGLAGAPGADTQYF
TRBD1,TRBV7-2,TRBJ1-2,once,TGTGCCAGCAGCCCCCAGCCCGGGACAGATAATGGCTACACCTTC,CASSPQPGTDNGYTF
-,TRBV19,TRBJ1-1,-,TGTGCCAGTAGTATATCAGGCTTGAACACTGAAGCTTTCTTT,CASSISGLNTEAFF
-,TRBV2,TRBJ1-5,-,TGTGCCAGCAGTGAAGCGCCTTATACTGCGGCGGCTCAGCATTTT,CASSEAPYTAAAQHF
-,TRBV11-2,TRBJ1-2,-,TGTGCCAGCAGCTCGAATCACAGGAGTGGCTACACCTTC,CASSSNHRSGYTF
TRBD1,TRBV5-4,TRBJ1-2,once,TGTGCCTTAAGTCGACAGGGCCAAATCTGGGGCTACACCTTC,CALSRQGQIWGYTF
-,TRBV7-2,TRBJ2-3,-,TGTGCCAGCAGTCCCGTGGGAGTGTACACAGATACGCAGTATTTT,CASSPVGVYTDTQYF
-,TRBV7-5,TRBJ1-2,few,TGTGCCAGAAGCTTCCGGGACAGGGGAGCCGCTAACTATGGCTACACCTTC,CARSFRDRGAANYGYTF
TRBD1,TRBV2,TRBJ1-2,-,TGTGCCAGCAGCGGGACAGGGAATGGCTACACCTTC,CASSGTGNGYTF
-,TRBV1,TRBJ2-1,once,TGCACCAGCAGCCAAGTTCTCCTAGCGGAGCTCCCTTACAATGAGCAGTTCTTC,CTSSQVLLAELPYNEQFF
-,TRBV2,TRBJ2-5,-,TGTGCCAGCAGCTTGGGACTGCAAGAGACCCAGTACTTC,CASSLGLQETQYF
TRBD2,TRBV7-9,TRBJ2-7,-,TGTGCCAGCAGCCCCGGGAGGGGGGCTAGCGGGAGCCACGAGCAGTACTTC,CASSPGRGASGSHEQYF
TRBD1,TRBV29-1,TRBJ1-1,-,TGCAGCGTTGAACCACAGGGGTCCACTGAAGCTTTCTTT,CSVEPQGSTEAFF
-,TRBV11-3,TRBJ2-3,once,TGTGCCAGCAGCTTAGGACTTCCTCTGGGCACAGATACGCAGTATTTT,CASSLGLPLGTDTQYF
TRBD1,TRBV3-1/TRBV3-2,TRBJ1-2,-,TGTGCCAGCAGCCAAGGAACAGGACAGGGTAACTATGGCTACACCTTC,CASSQGTGQGNYGYTF
TRBD1,TRBV6-6,TRBJ2-4,-,TGTGCCAGCAGTACAACCGGGACAGGAAACATTCAGTACTTC,CASSTTGTGNIQYF
TRBD2,TRBV9,TRBJ2-7,once,TGTGCCAGCAGCCCCAGTAGTGGGGGGGACTACGAGCAGTACTTC,CASSPSSGGDYEQYF
-,TRBV2,TRBJ2-7,-,TGTGCCAGCAGGGCCGGGTCATCTTGGAGCTACGAGCAGTACTTC,CASRAGSSWSYEQYF
-,TRBV19,TRBJ1-2,-,TGTGCCAGTAGTACCGGGGGAGCTAACTATGGCTACACCTTC,CASSTGGANYGYTF
TRBD2,TRBV4-3,TRBJ2-3,-,TGCGCCAGCAGCCAAGAACGAACTAGCGGGGTTGGTACGCAGTATTTT,CASSQERTSGVGTQYF
-,TRBV15,TRBJ1-4,-,TGTGCCACCAGCAGAGATGGGGCAAAACTGTTTTTT,CATSRDGAKLFF
TRBD1,TRBV5-1,TRBJ1-1,few,TGCGCCAGCAGCCCCCGGACAGGCCCTGAAGCTTTCTTT,CASSPRTGPEAFF